This entry concerns a single T cell receptor (beta chain). Its specificity is unknown. The sample comes from a study of T cell responses to AZD1222 COVID-19 vaccine. Study-wide points: It was only after the peak T cell response that any repertoires were sampled. CD4 TCRs linked to vaccination spanned spike, dominating at 160-218 and 743-854.

TCRdb's copy holds only in-frame clones and misses some; the assay was immunoSEQ multiplex PCR. The table has approximately 100,000 clones, roughly 91% seen once. Per the germline V gene, CDR1 is LGHNA and CDR2 is YNFKEQ. The CDR3 spans 13 residues. The V end lost 1 base, the J end lost 6 bases, and 10 bases lay between the germline ends. The TCR originated in an adult in good health. The chain combines TRBV4-2 with TRBJ2-7; D not resolved. This sample comprised peripheral blood, obtained on day 0 of AZD1222 vaccination. The CDR3 sequence: CASSQGISFEQYF. The CDR3 nucleotides are TGTGCCAGCAGCCAAGGTATCAGTTTCGAGCAGTACTTC.